This T cell receptor (beta chain) was identified in a study of T cell changes during pregnancy in multiple sclerosis. The V gene's germline CDR1 is SGHRS and CDR2 YFSETQ. Losses at the gene ends were 6 bases for V and 2 bases for J; bases not matched to a gene: 6. The CDR3 has 14 residues. This table comes from immunoSEQ multiplex PCR, and its TCRdb copy is limited to in-frame clones, with some not included. The sample holds 30,000 to 45,000 clones; roughly 91% are singletons and the top ten take approximately 8.4%. The gene calls are TRBV5-1 and TRBJ2-7; 9 positions agree with TRBD1. The clonotype comes from a female donor with multiple sclerosis, enrolled in a pregnancy study. Sample: CD8+ T cells from peripheral blood mononuclear cells, taken before pregnancy. For the CDR3, the DNA is TGCGCCAGCAAAATGACAGGGGGGACCTACGAGCAGTACTTC. It translates to CASKMTGGTYEQYF.